One and the same sample provided the 30 T cell receptor beta chains below, sequenced in a study of blood T cell repertoires in COVID-19. Sequencing was performed with immunoSEQ multiplex PCR; in TCRdb, only in-frame clones are kept and a portion is missing. The table records 300,000 or so clones, 75% to 90% of them present only once. Sequenced input: peripheral blood. These receptors all come from a woman between 40 and 55 years old with acute or convalescent COVID-19.

This chain links TRBV6-6 with TRBJ2-7; D perhaps matches TRBD1 (7 bases). Trimming stripped 5 bases from V and 6 bases from J, with 11 bases between. In germline, CDR1 is MNHNY, CDR2 SVGAGI (reference sequence). The CDR3 contains 12 residues. The CDR3 DNA follows: TGTGCCAGCAGTCCGCAGGGGGGCGAGCAGTACGTC. It is translated as CASSPQGGEQYV.

The chain couples TRBV7-9 to TRBJ1-2, with TRBD1 matching 8 bases. In germline, CDR1 is SEHNR, CDR2 FQNEAQ (reference sequence). CDR3 length: 16 amino acids. J lost 7 bases, V lost 1 base, and 11 bases had no gene match. The CDR3 is CASSLVYQGAASGYTF. The CDR3 nucleotides read TGTGCCAGCAGCTTAGTTTACCAGGGGGCTGCGAGTGGCTACACCTTC.

In this sample, this clone turned up once. The chain couples TRBV30 to TRBJ2-1; 11 nucleotides align to TRBD2. Germline CDR1 reads GTSNPN; CDR2 reads SVGIG (reference sequence). With V trimmed by 2 bases and J by 6 bases, 3 bases remained unmatched. The CDR3 runs to 14 residues. The CDR3 loop reads CAWSSGTSGNEQFF. Written as DNA, the CDR3 is TGTGCCTGGAGTTCCGGGACTAGCGGCAATGAGCAGTTCTTC.

This clone came up once. V is TRBV5-1 and J is TRBJ2-5; 11 nucleotides align to TRBD2. The CDR3 loop spans 14 amino acids. In germline, CDR1 is SGHRS, CDR2 YFSETQ. Germline trimming cut 5 bases from V and 4 bases from J; bases unmatched to any gene: 4. The CDR3 sequence: CASSVAGGRETQYF. CDR3 DNA sequence: TGCGCCAGCAGTGTAGCGGGGGGGCGAGAGACCCAGTACTTC.

This chain links TRBV10-1 with TRBJ1-4; perhaps TRBD1 as D (5 bases). The germline gives CDR1 WNHNN, CDR2 SYGVQD (reference sequence). The V end was cut by 4 bases, the J end by 7 bases, with 16 bases between. The CDR3 totals 15 residues. The DNA for the CDR3 is TGCGCCAGCAGTGCGGCCTATGGTCAGGGTGAAAAACTGTTTTTT. It yields the protein CASSAAYGQGEKLFF.

The J gene is TRBJ1-1, the V gene TRBV11-1; TRBD1 agrees at 10 bases. The length of the CDR3 is 14 residues. The V gene's germline CDR1 is SGHAT and CDR2 FQDESV (reference sequence). V lost 8 bases to trimming and J lost 3 bases; unmatched junction nucleotides: 6. For the CDR3, the DNA is TGTGCCAGCCGGGACAGGGGATGGGACACTGAAGCTTTCTTT. Its protein is CASRDRGWDTEAFF. Drawing the rest from reference TRBV11-1 and TRBJ1-1, the complete variable domain is EAEVAQSPRYKITEKSQAVAFWCDPISGHATLYWYRQILGQGPELLVQFQDESVVDDSQLPKDRFSAERLKGVDSTLKIQPAELGDSAMYLCASRDRGWDTEAFFGQGTRLTVV.

This chain connects TRBV7-2 to TRBJ2-7, with no clear D. V was trimmed by 4 bases and J by 0 bases, leaving 16 bases between them. The CDR3 loop spans 16 amino acids. Germline-derived CDR1 and CDR2 are SGHTA and FQGNSA. CDR3 bases: TGTGCCAGCAGCTCGAACACAGTGCCCTTCTCCTACGAGCAGTACGTC. Residues: CASSSNTVPFSYEQYV.

CDR3 amino acids: CASSLGRETQYF. The CDR3 DNA reads TGTGCCAGCAGCTTGGGGCGAGAGACCCAGTACTTC. This chain joins TRBV11-3 and TRBJ2-5, with D possibly TRBD1 on 5 matching bases. The V end was cut by 3 bases, the J end by 4 bases, with 6 bases between. This CDR3 is built from 12 residues. Germline V gives CDR1 SGHNT, CDR2 YENEEA.

This clone has a handful of counts. The sample holds other DNA sequences that translate to the same CDR3. V is TRBV14 and J is TRBJ1-2; D unclear. The V gene lost 2 bases and the J gene lost 7 bases, with 11 bases spanning the gap. CDR3 length: 13 residues. Germline V gene lookup returns CDR1 SGHDN and CDR2 FVKESK. In nucleotides, the CDR3 is TGTGCCAGCAGCCAATCTCGGGGAAGTGGCTACACCTTC. It specifies CASSQSRGSGYTF.

This chain uses TRBV11-3 with TRBJ1-2, with 7 bases lining up with TRBD1. Trimming removed 1 base from V and 4 bases from J; junction bases left unmatched: 9. From germline, CDR1 is SGHNT and CDR2 YENEEA. The CDR3 is 16 residues long. The CDR3 DNA reads TGTGCCAGCAGCTTAGTTTATCCGGGACAGTCCTATGGCTACACCTTC. This codes for CASSLVYPGQSYGYTF. The full variable domain, rest sourced from reference TRBV11-3 and TRBJ1-2, is EAGVVQSPRYKIIEKKQPVAFWCNPISGHNTLYWYLQNLGQGPELLIRYENEEAVDDSQLPKDRFSAERLKGVDSTLKIQPAELGDSAVYLCASSLVYPGQSYGYTFGSGTRLTVV.

This chain joins TRBV18 and TRBJ2-6; 7 bases line up with TRBD2. Germline trimming cut 4 bases from V and 3 bases from J; bases unmatched to any gene: 18. Germline values: CDR1 KGHSH, CDR2 LQKENI. The CDR3 covers 20 residues. The CDR3 spells CASSRFPPGSGARGANVLTF. CDR3 coding DNA: TGTGCCAGCTCACGCTTCCCGCCGGGGAGCGGGGCGCGTGGGGCCAACGTCCTGACTTTC.

This clone was seen more than once but under ten times. The CDR3 reads CASSRDKHFSPLHF. The CDR3 DNA is TGTGCCAGCAGCCGGGACAAACACTTTTCACCCCTCCACTTT. This chain connects TRBV5-4 to TRBJ1-6; D may be TRBD1 (6 bases). Per the germline V gene, CDR1 is SGHNT and CDR2 is YYREEE (reference sequence). The V gene lost 4 bases and the J gene lost 9 bases, with 14 bases spanning the gap. This CDR3 has 14 amino acids. The full variable domain, in which reference TRBV5-4 and TRBJ1-6 provide the parts outside the CDR3, is ETGVTQSPTHLIKTRGQQVTLRCSSQSGHNTVSWYQQALGQGPQFIFQYYREEENGRGNFPPRFSGLQFPNYSSELNVNALELDDSALYLCASSRDKHFSPLHFGNGTRLTVT.

This clone was seen once. The chain combines TRBV5-1 with TRBJ1-1, with D possibly matching TRBD1 (5 bases). CDR3 size: 14 residues. The germline V gene encodes CDR1 SGHRS and CDR2 YFSETQ. Trimming removed 3 bases at V and 3 bases at J, with 12 bases between. The CDR3 loop reads CASSSRVGYTEAFF. CDR3 DNA sequence: TGCGCCAGCAGCTCCAGGGTGGGGTACACTGAAGCTTTCTTT.

The gene calls are TRBV27 and TRBJ1-6; TRBD1 matches at 9 bases. Germline loops: CDR1 MNHEY, CDR2 SMNVEV (reference sequence). V shed 5 bases and J 8 bases; nucleotides not matched to a gene: 4. The CDR3 extends over 14 amino acids. The CDR3 DNA is TGTGCCAGCAGTGTGGGACAGGGTTATTCACCCCTCCACTTT. This translates into CASSVGQGYSPLHF.

This clone has just one count. This CDR3 is missing its conserved last phenylalanine or tryptophan, likely due to a read error. The DNA is left out, because the CDR3 cannot be placed on it with certainty; the CDR3 is given as TCRdb lists it. This chain connects TRBV23-1 to TRBJ2-7; TRBD2, the table's D call, lacks a check against the DNA. TRBV23-1 is an ORF for which the function is uncertain. From its first to its last residue, the CDR3 has 11 amino acids. This chain's CDR3 is CASSQSPVRIY.

The chain links TRBV27 to TRBJ1-5; D unresolved. Per the germline V gene, CDR1 is MNHEY and CDR2 is SMNVEV (reference sequence). The CDR3 runs 18 residues. V lost 6 bases, J lost 0 bases, and 21 bases lay in between. The CDR3 sequence is CASSQSMPGLYSNQPQHF. CDR3 coding DNA: TGTGCCAGCAGCCAAAGCATGCCCGGACTCTATAGCAATCAGCCCCAGCATTTT.

The gene calls are TRBV2 and TRBJ2-6; maybe TRBD2 (6 bases). Germline loops: CDR1 SNHLY, CDR2 FYNNEI. This CDR3 is built from 17 residues. The V end was cut by 4 bases, the J end by 1 base, with 14 bases between. The CDR3 spells CASSARGGPSGANVLTF. Here the CDR3 DNA reads TGTGCCAGCAGTGCTAGAGGAGGGCCATCTGGGGCCAACGTCCTGACTTTC.

V gene TRBV19 combines with J gene TRBJ1-5; D is unresolved. V gave up 4 bases and J gave up 4 bases, with 23 bases separating them. Germline V gene data show CDR1 as LNHDA and CDR2 as SQIVND (reference sequence). The CDR3 spans 18 residues. As DNA, the CDR3 is TGTGCCAGTAGTAACCTCGGGAGTAGTGGTGTGTGGAATCAGCCCCAGCATTTT. It codes for CASSNLGSSGVWNQPQHF.

The rearrangement links TRBV9 to TRBJ1-6, with a possible D match to TRBD1 (6 bases). Germline lookup yields CDR1 SGDLS and CDR2 YYNGEE. V lost 3 bases to trimming and J lost 7 bases, with 11 bases between them. This CDR3 comprises 14 residues. CDR3 DNA: TGTGCCAGCAGCGAAGGGACATCGAATTCACCCCTCCACTTT. Translation gives CASSEGTSNSPLHF.

The chain has TRBV10-2 and TRBJ2-1; 9 nucleotides line up with TRBD2. Germline V CDR1 and CDR2: WSHSY, SAAADI. The CDR3 has 17 amino acids. Trimming took 3 bases from V and 0 from J; bases not matched to a gene: 6. Here the CDR3 reads CASSEKASGVSYNEQFF. The CDR3, as DNA: TGCGCCAGCAGTGAAAAGGCTAGCGGGGTCTCCTACAATGAGCAGTTCTTC.

The chain combines TRBV27 with TRBJ2-3; 10 bases are shared with TRBD1. Germline V gene sequence: CDR1 MNHEY, CDR2 SMNVEV (reference sequence). The CDR3 runs to 16 residues. Unmatched junction bases numbered 8, after V lost 6 bases and J lost 2 bases. CDR3 protein: CASSPQDRGNTDTQYF. CDR3 sequence (DNA): TGTGCCAGCAGCCCCCAGGACAGGGGGAACACAGATACGCAGTATTTT.

V usage is TRBV5-4 and J usage is TRBJ2-3; a weak D match, TRBD2 (6 bases). Per germline, CDR1 SGHNT and CDR2 YYREEE (reference sequence). The CDR3 is made up of 15 amino acids. Trimming left V 0 bases short and J 0 bases short, with 8 bases between. The CDR3 DNA is TGTGCCAGCAGCTTGGGCGGGACTAGCACAGATACGCAGTATTTT. It codes for CASSLGGTSTDTQYF.

This rearrangement joins TRBV9 to TRBJ1-1; maybe TRBD1 (5 bases). CDR1 and CDR2 (germline): SGDLS, YYNGEE. The CDR3 has 15 amino acids. Trimming left V 1 base short and J 1 base short, with 11 bases between. The chain's CDR3 is CASSVIGGANTEAFF. The DNA for the CDR3 is TGTGCCAGCAGCGTAATCGGTGGGGCGAACACTGAAGCTTTCTTT.

This chain uses TRBV25-1 with TRBJ1-4; 8 positions agree with TRBD1. Germline V CDR1 and CDR2: MGHDK, SYGVNS. The CDR3 has 15 amino acids. The V and J ends lost 1 base and 3 bases, in that order; junction bases with no gene match: 1. The CDR3 DNA sequence: TGTGCCAGCAGTGAATCGACAGGGGCTAATGAAAAACTGTTTTTT. Amino acids: CASSESTGANEKLFF.

The chain has TRBV3-1 (or the pseudogene TRBV3-2) and TRBJ2-5; possibly TRBD2 for D (7 bases). The ends were cut back, 4 bases at V and 5 bases at J, with 20 bases in the middle. This CDR3 contains 16 residues. Germline assignment: CDR1 LGHDT and CDR2 YNNKEL (reference sequence). CDR3 DNA: TGTGCCAGCAGCCGGGGGGGGCAGGAGATCCGGGAGACCCAGTACTTC. This gives the protein CASSRGGQEIRETQYF.

V is TRBV4-2 and J is TRBJ2-3; tentatively, D is TRBD2 (7 bases). This CDR3 comprises 17 residues. Germline V gene lookup returns CDR1 LGHNA and CDR2 YNFKEQ. Trimming removed 1 base from V and 3 bases from J, with 17 bases in between. CDR3 amino acids: CASSQGRTRGGTDTQYF. In DNA, the CDR3 is TGTGCCAGCAGCCAAGGGAGGACTAGGGGGGGTACAGATACGCAGTATTTT.

The chain recombines TRBV6-2 or TRBV6-3 with TRBJ2-2; D not certain. The CDR3 extends over 14 amino acids. Germline V CDR1 and CDR2: MNHEY, SVGEGT. Trimming pared 4 bases from V and 5 bases from J, leaving 11 bases between. CDR3 sequence (DNA): TGTGCCAGCAGTTCGATTTCGGAGACCGGGGAGCTGTTTTTT. This encodes CASSSISETGELFF.

V gene TRBV21-1 combines with J gene TRBJ1-3. TRBV21-1 is a pseudogene segment. The CDR3 has 15 residues. The CDR3 region has the DNA TGTGCCAGCAGCATGTCGAGCGGGTCTGGAAACACCATATATTTT. Encoded protein: CASSMSSGSGNTIYF.

A few counts support this clone. The chain combines TRBV24-1 with TRBJ1-1, with a weak D call TRBD1 (5 bases). Germline values: CDR1 KGHDR, CDR2 SFDVKD. Trimming left V 6 bases short and J 0 bases short, with 7 bases between. The length of the CDR3 is 13 residues. The CDR3: CATSRQMNTEAFF. Here the CDR3 DNA reads TGTGCCACCAGTCGACAGATGAACACTGAAGCTTTCTTT.

Comments on this clone: At the DNA level, this CDR3 is encoded by other sequences in the same sample as well. The chain links TRBV5-6 to TRBJ1-1, with D maybe TRBD1 (5 bases). The CDR3 is 13 amino acids. Germline V gives CDR1 SGHDT, CDR2 YYEEEE. Deletions cut 5 bases from V and 1 base from J, with 9 bases between. CDR3 DNA: TGTGCCAGCAGTCGAAGGGGGAACACTGAAGCTTTCTTT. This codes for CASSRRGNTEAFF. Drawing the rest from reference TRBV5-6 and TRBJ1-1, the complete variable domain is DAGVTQSPTHLIKTRGQQVTLRCSPKSGHDTVSWYQQALGQGPQFIFQYYEEEERQRGNFPDRFSGHQFPNYSSELNVNALLLGDSALYLCASSRRGNTEAFFGQGTRLTVV.